The T cell receptor beta chain under discussion was sequenced for a study of CD8 T cells in Susac syndrome. The germline CDR1 and CDR2 sequences are SGHRS and YFSETQ. The CDR3 extends over 15 amino acids. The V and J ends lost 0 bases and 8 bases, in that order; junction bases with no gene match: 5. Reverse transcription of about 0.5 to 1 ug RNA used random hexamers. TCRdb analysed the immunoSEQ multiplex PCR reads with MiXCR anew, one entry per CDR3 protein. There are around 200,000 distinct CDR3 sequences in the sample; over 90% occur only once, and 0.082% lies in the top ten. The chain combines TRBV5-1 with TRBJ1-6; 7 bases fit TRBD1. The source is a human donor with multiple sclerosis. The sample taken for sequencing was CD4+ T cells from PBMCs. Written as DNA, the CDR3 is TGCGCCAGCAGCTTGGTTGGACAGGAACATTCACCCCTCCACTTT. This encodes CASSLVGQEHSPLHF. The full variable domain, its missing parts supplied by reference TRBV5-1 and TRBJ1-6, is KAGVTQTPRYLIKTRGQQVTLSCSPISGHRSVSWYQQTPGQGLQFLFEYFSETQRNKGNFPGRFSGRQFSNSRSEMNVSTLELGDSALYLCASSLVGQEHSPLHFGNGTRLTVT.